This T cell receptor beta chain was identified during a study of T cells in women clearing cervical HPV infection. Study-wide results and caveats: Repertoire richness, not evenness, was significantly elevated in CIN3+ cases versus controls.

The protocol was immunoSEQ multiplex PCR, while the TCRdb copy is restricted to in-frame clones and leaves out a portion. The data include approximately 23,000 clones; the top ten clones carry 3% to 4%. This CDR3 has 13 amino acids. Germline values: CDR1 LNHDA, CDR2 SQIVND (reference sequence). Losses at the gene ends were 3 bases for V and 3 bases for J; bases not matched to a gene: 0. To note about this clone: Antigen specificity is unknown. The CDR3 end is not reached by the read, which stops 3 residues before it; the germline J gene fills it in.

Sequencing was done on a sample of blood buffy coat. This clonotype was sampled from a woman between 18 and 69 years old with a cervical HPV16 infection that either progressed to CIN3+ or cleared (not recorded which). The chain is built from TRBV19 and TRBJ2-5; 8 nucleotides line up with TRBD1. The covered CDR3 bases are TGTGCCAGTAGTATGGACAGGGAAGAGACC. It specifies CASSMDREET. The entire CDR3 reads CASSMDREETQYF.